The clone carrying this T cell receptor (beta chain) was recorded once. Its antigen is unknown. The data derive from a study of CD8 T cells in Susac syndrome. RNA amounts of roughly 0.45 to 1 ug underwent reverse transcription with random hexamers. Via MiXCR, TCRdb re-called the immunoSEQ multiplex PCR reads, giving one row per CDR3 protein. The sample lists about 430,000 distinct CDR3 sequences, more than 70% occurring once. General study points: The study's TCR sequencing and HLA analysis covered a relatively small number of individuals, and the study acknowledged this.

Trimming took 7 bases from V and 4 from J; bases not matched to a gene: 6. The germline gives CDR1 MNHEY, CDR2 SMNVEV (reference sequence). The CDR3 runs to 14 residues. The rearrangement uses TRBV27 and TRBJ1-4; 7 bases are shared with TRBD1. Sequenced: CD8+ T cells from PBMCs. The TCR comes from a human donor with multiple sclerosis. The CDR3 bases are TGTGCCAGCACTTCGGGACAGCTTAATGAAAAACTGTTTTTT. It encodes CASTSGQLNEKLFF.